This TCR beta chain derives from a study of cytomegalovirus exposure and HLA in healthy donors. Study-wide results and limits: Cytomegalovirus-associated TCR beta chains were listed, numbering some 150.

Concerning this clone: Its specificity is unknown.

60 Vbeta and 13 Jbeta primers were used in PCR. The protocol was immunoSEQ multiplex PCR, while the TCRdb copy is restricted to in-frame clones and leaves out a portion. Recorded here are approximately 200,000 clones; the top ten clones represent around 0.7%. There are 13 residues in the CDR3. V gave up 8 bases and J gave up 5 bases, with 15 bases separating them. Per germline, CDR1 MNHNS and CDR2 SASEGT. The TCR was taken from a boy younger than 18 in good health and CMV-seronegative. Sequencing input: PBMCs. The V and J genes are TRBV6-1 and TRBJ1-1; tentatively, D is TRBD1 (5 bases). DNA of the CDR3: TGTGCCAGCGTTGGGACCGCGGGGACTGAAGCTTTCTTT. This gives the protein CASVGTAGTEAFF.